Below are 18 T cell receptor beta chains sequenced from a single sample in a study of neurological immune-mediated disorders. Time point specified: technical triplicate 1. TCRdb re-called the 5' RACE reads through MiXCR, storing one row per CDR3 protein. The table lists roughly 41,000 distinct CDR3 sequences, more than 9.5% of them singletons. Sequenced: PBMCs. Receptors were obtained from a man between 60 and 75 years old with HTLV-1-associated myelopathy (HAM/TSP).

This clonotype was found many times. The chain recombines TRBV7-2 with TRBJ1-2; D gene ambiguous. With 5 bases removed from V and 3 bases from J, the gap between germline ends came to 13 bases. CDR1 is SGHTA and CDR2 is FQGNSA in the germline V gene. This CDR3 is 14 amino acids long. CDR3 coding DNA: TGTGCCAGCAGCCGGGGTGGGGTCCACTATGGCTACACCTTC. It codes for CASSRGGVHYGYTF. The entire variable domain, with the rest obtained from reference TRBV7-2 and TRBJ1-2, is as follows: GAGVSQSPSNKVTEKGKDVELRCDPISGHTALYWYRQSLGQGLEFLIYFQGNSAPDKSGLPSDRFSAERTGGSVSTLTIQRTQQEDSAVYLCASSRGGVHYGYTFGSGTRLTVV.

The table lists this clonotype with many counts. The chain recombines TRBV5-1 with TRBJ2-3, with D unclear. This CDR3 is built from 15 residues. Germline-derived CDR1 and CDR2 are SGHRS and YFSETQ. V lost 2 bases to trimming and J lost 0 bases, with 10 bases between them. For the CDR3, the DNA is TGCGCCAGCAGCTTTAAGGGTAGCAGCACAGATACGCAGTATTTT. The encoded protein is CASSFKGSSTDTQYF.

This clonotype occurred many times. The chain combines TRBV6-6 with TRBJ1-2; D remains unclear. This CDR3 has 12 amino acids. Germline V CDR1 and CDR2: MNHNY, SVGAGI (reference sequence). V shed 5 bases and J shed 2 bases, with 6 bases lying between them. The CDR3 spells CASSIPNYGYTF. The CDR3 DNA sequence: TGTGCCAGCAGTATCCCAAACTATGGCTACACCTTC.

This clonotype was counted many times. The rearrangement links TRBV10-3 to TRBJ2-3; D might be TRBD2 (6 bases). The V end lost 2 bases, the J end lost 0 bases, and 9 bases lay between the germline ends. There are 15 residues in the CDR3. Germline-derived CDR1 and CDR2 are ENHRY and SYGVKD. CDR3 nucleotides: TGTGCCATCAGTGAGGGGGGAGGTAGCACAGATACGCAGTATTTT. Amino acid sequence: CAISEGGGSTDTQYF.

There are many counts of this clonotype. This chain joins TRBV5-1 and TRBJ1-1; D remains unclear. Looked up from germline, CDR1 is SGHRS and CDR2 is YFSETQ. The CDR3 contains 13 residues. V was shortened by 2 bases and J by 1 base, with 6 bases between the two germline ends. In DNA form, the CDR3 reads TGCGCCAGCAGCTTTCAGCGGAACACTGAAGCTTTCTTT. Its protein product is CASSFQRNTEAFF.

The sample holds many counts of this clonotype. The rearrangement links TRBV7-2 to TRBJ2-5; TRBD2 agrees at 9 bases. Trimming cost V 1 base and J 5 bases; bases outside gene matches: 11. Looked up from germline, CDR1 is SGHTA and CDR2 is FQGNSA. The length of the CDR3 is 17 residues. The CDR3 protein is CASSLDFSLAGLETQYF. In DNA, the CDR3 is TGTGCCAGCAGCTTAGATTTTAGCCTAGCGGGACTTGAGACCCAGTACTTC.

In this sample, this clonotype turned up many times. V is TRBV10-3 and J is TRBJ2-3, with D possibly called TRBD1 or TRBD2 (5 bases each). Trimming cost V 4 bases and J 4 bases, with 15 bases left between them. Looked up from germline, CDR1 is ENHRY and CDR2 is SYGVKD. The CDR3 is made up of 15 amino acids. This CDR3 is CAISVEGTDADTQYF. The CDR3 DNA follows: TGTGCCATCAGTGTCGAGGGGACGGACGCAGATACGCAGTATTTT.

There are a few counts of this clonotype. The V and J genes are TRBV5-1 and TRBJ2-1; 7 bases match TRBD2. The V gene's germline CDR1 is SGHRS and CDR2 YFSETQ. Germline trimming cut 0 bases from V and 7 bases from J; bases unmatched to any gene: 13. The CDR3 has 17 amino acids. The CDR3 loop is CASSLASGLGGGNEQFF. CDR3 coding DNA: TGCGCCAGCAGCTTGGCTAGCGGCCTAGGAGGAGGTAATGAGCAGTTCTTC.

In this sample, this clonotype turned up many times. J is TRBJ2-5 and V is TRBV12-3 or TRBV12-4; D is possibly TRBD2 (6 bases). The CDR3 extends over 14 amino acids. V was clipped by 6 bases and J by 4 bases, with 15 bases between them. The CDR3 is CASSYGLGGETQYF. The CDR3 DNA reads as TGTGCCAGCAGCTACGGACTGGGGGGAGAGACCCAGTACTTC.

This clonotype was seen repeatedly, ten times or more. V gene TRBV6-2 or TRBV6-3 combines with J gene TRBJ1-1; D gene uncertain. V lost 5 bases to trimming and J lost 1 base, with 14 bases between them. This CDR3 is 15 amino acids long. Per the germline V gene, CDR1 is MNHEY and CDR2 is SVGEGT. CDR3 bases: TGTGCCAGCAGTATATTAGGACTCACGAACACTGAAGCTTTCTTT. It codes for CASSILGLTNTEAFF.

In its sample, this clonotype was seen many times. The V call is TRBV29-1, the J call TRBJ2-7; 7 bases are shared with TRBD1. CDR3 length equals 15 residues. Germline lookup yields CDR1 SQVTM and CDR2 ANQGSEA. Germline trimming cut 4 bases from V and 0 bases from J; bases unmatched to any gene: 9. The CDR3, as DNA: TGCAGCGTTGGAATGGGGACAGTGAGCTCCTACGAGCAGTACTTC. This codes for CSVGMGTVSSYEQYF.

At least ten counts were recorded for this clonotype. V gene TRBV6-6 combines with J gene TRBJ1-1; D is unresolved. CDR3 size: 13 residues. From germline, CDR1 is MNHNY and CDR2 SVGAGI (reference sequence). V was clipped by 4 bases and J by 4 bases, with 10 bases between them. CDR3 protein: CASSSLQATEAFF. For the CDR3, the DNA is TGTGCCAGCAGTTCCCTCCAGGCCACTGAAGCTTTCTTT.

This clonotype was detected ten times or more. The J gene is TRBJ2-5, the V gene TRBV5-6; possible D gene TRBD2, 5 bases. This CDR3 has 14 residues. CDR1 is SGHDT, CDR2 YYEEEE, per germline. V lost 3 bases and J 2 bases, leaving 11 bases between the germline ends. The CDR3 nucleotides read TGTGCCAGCAGCTCTACGGGGAGTCAAGAGACCCAGTACTTC. Translation: CASSSTGSQETQYF.

This clonotype was observed many times. The rearrangement links TRBV20-1 to TRBJ1-1; no definite D call. The CDR3 has 16 residues. CDR1 is DFQATT and CDR2 is SNEGSKA in the germline V gene (reference sequence). V lost 0 bases, J lost 2 bases, and 16 bases lay in between. CDR3 nucleotide sequence: TGCAGTGCTAGAGAGCGGCGAGTCTCCTTCAACACTGAAGCTTTCTTT. This translates into CSARERRVSFNTEAFF.

This clonotype was seen ten or more times. This chain joins TRBV20-1 and TRBJ2-3; D is ambiguous. Trimming left V 4 bases short and J 0 bases short, with 11 bases between. CDR1 is DFQATT and CDR2 is SNEGSKA in the germline V gene (reference sequence). CDR3 length: 14 amino acids. The CDR3 nucleotides are TGCAGTGCTATCGGGCGGACGAGCACAGATACGCAGTATTTT. Its protein is CSAIGRTSTDTQYF.

Many counts were recorded for this clonotype. This CDR3 reads CASSHTGTGDYNEQFF. The CDR3 coding sequence is TGCGCCAGCAGCCACACCGGGACAGGGGACTACAATGAGCAGTTCTTC. The V and J genes are TRBV5-1 and TRBJ2-1; 10 nucleotides agree with TRBD1. The CDR3 extends over 16 amino acids. With V trimmed by 4 bases and J by 3 bases, 7 bases remained unmatched. Germline V lookup: CDR1 SGHRS, CDR2 YFSETQ.

This clonotype has ten or more counts. The chain combines TRBV29-1 with TRBJ2-5; TRBD1 or TRBD2 may be the D gene (5 bases each). The germline gives CDR1 SQVTM, CDR2 ANQGSEA. This CDR3 is built from 13 residues. V was cut by 5 bases and J by 1 base, with 11 bases left in between. CDR3 protein: CSVSHGTQETQYF. CDR3 nucleotides: TGCAGCGTTTCTCACGGGACCCAAGAGACCCAGTACTTC.

This clonotype came up many times. The rearrangement joins TRBV7-2 to TRBJ2-5; D gene uncertain. The V end lost 5 bases, the J end lost 5 bases, and 12 bases lay between the germline ends. Germline loops: CDR1 SGHTA, CDR2 FQGNSA. The length of the CDR3 is 13 residues. The chain's CDR3 is CASSRSDLETQYF. The CDR3 nucleotides read TGTGCCAGCAGCCGCAGCGATCTGGAGACCCAGTACTTC.